Listed below are T cell receptor beta chains from one sample, sequenced in a study of patients and donors after allogeneic stem cell transplantation. TCRdb used MiXCR to reprocess the RT-PCR reads, holding one entry per CDR3 protein. Of 800,000 to 1,000,000 distinct CDR3 sequences in the sample, 18% were seen once. Material: blood, either unsorted or a sorted T cell fraction (not recorded which). Source of these receptors: a human donor who was either an allogeneic HSCT recipient or a stem cell or donor lymphocyte infusion donor (not recorded which). It is not recorded whose cells these are; they may come from a transplant donor. The conserved cysteine and the conserved F or W are not part of the CDR3 here. Fields, in order: V gene, J gene, CDR3 protein.

>TRBV7-9|TRBJ2-5
AGSFQRGYQETQY
>TRBV6-1|TRBJ1-5
ASSWGFNQPQH
>TRBV27|TRBJ2-7
ASSSGLAGAHEQY
>TRBV11-1|TRBJ1-1
ASSTTGTRNTEAF
>TRBV5-1|TRBJ2-1
ASAPGQQGGEQF
>TRBV20-1|TRBJ1-3
SAQGAVGNTIY
>TRBV7-9|TRBJ2-1
ASSARSSSEFRQF
>TRBV2|TRBJ1-1
ASSAEGNTEAF
>TRBV19|TRBJ2-7
ASSPGIFYEQY
>TRBV27|TRBJ1-4
ASSWGTDEKLF